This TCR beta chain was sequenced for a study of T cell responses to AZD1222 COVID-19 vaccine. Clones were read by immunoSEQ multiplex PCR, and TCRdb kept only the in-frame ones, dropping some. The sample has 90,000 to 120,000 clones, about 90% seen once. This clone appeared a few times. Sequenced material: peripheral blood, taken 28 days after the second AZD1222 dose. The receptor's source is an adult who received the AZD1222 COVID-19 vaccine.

CDR3 protein: CASGNGNQPQHF. CDR3 DNA: TGTGCCAGCGGGAATGGCAATCAGCCCCAGCATTTT. The chain is built from TRBV28 and TRBJ1-5; D ambiguous. Germline loops: CDR1 MDHEN, CDR2 SYDVKM. V dropped 8 bases and J dropped 2 bases, with 7 bases sitting between them. The CDR3 has 12 residues.